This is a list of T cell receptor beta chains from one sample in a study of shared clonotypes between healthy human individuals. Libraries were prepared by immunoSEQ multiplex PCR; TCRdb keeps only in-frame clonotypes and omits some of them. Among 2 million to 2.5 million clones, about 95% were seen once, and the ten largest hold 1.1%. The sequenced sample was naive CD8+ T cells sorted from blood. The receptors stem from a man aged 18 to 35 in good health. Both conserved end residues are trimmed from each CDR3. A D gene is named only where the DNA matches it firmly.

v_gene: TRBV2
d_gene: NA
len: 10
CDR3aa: ATSGDQETQY

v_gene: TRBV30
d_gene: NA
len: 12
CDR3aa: AWSVIGGDNEQF

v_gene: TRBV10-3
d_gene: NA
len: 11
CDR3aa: AISDGPGETQY

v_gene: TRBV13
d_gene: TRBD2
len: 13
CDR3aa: ASSNGLAGDHEQF

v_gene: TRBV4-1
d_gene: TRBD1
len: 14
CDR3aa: ASSQVQGAGNSPLH

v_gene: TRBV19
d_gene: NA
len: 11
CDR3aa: ASSIAANYEQY

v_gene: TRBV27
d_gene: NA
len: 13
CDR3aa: ASSSEQGQYYGYT

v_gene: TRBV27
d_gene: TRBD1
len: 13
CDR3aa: ASSPRQGGDYGYT

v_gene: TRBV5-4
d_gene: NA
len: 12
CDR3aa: ASSPGKVNYGYT

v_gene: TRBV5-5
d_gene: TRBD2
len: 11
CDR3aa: ASSLREGFEQY

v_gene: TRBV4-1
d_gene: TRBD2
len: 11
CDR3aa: ASSQESGVTQY

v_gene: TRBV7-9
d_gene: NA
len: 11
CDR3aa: ASSLGANTEAF

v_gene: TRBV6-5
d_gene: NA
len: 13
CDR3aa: ASSYGTYLGNEQF

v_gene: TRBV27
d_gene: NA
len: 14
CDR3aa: ASSLEAAVFPYEQY

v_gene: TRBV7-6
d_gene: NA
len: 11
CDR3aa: ASSLGTEYEQY

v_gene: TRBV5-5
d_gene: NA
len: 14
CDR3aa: ASSLTTGMTNTEAF

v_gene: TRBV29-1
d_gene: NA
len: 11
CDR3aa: SVFHIANYGYT

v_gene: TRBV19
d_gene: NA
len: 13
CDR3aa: ASSINPVGSYEQY

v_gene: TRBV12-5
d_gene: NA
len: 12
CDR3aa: ASGEEQRNYGYT

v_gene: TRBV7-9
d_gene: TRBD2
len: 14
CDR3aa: ASSLGLAGDRYEQY

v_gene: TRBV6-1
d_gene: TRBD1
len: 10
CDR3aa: ATQGPVYEQY

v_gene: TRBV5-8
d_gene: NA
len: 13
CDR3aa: ASSPRQDAWNGYT

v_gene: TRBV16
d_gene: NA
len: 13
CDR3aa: ASSPRQEANYGYT

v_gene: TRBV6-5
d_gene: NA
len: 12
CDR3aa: ASSYGVGTGELF

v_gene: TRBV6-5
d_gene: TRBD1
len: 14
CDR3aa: ASSYSVGQVDTEAF

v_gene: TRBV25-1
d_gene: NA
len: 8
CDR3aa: ASSLGEQY

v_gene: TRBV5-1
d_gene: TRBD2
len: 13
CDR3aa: ASGPQRGDEETQY

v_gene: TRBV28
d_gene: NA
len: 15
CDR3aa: ASSFRVGRANTGELF

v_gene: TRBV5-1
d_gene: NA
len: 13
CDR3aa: ASSGSTNFNYGYT

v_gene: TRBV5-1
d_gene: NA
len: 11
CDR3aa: ASSLDGGQPQH

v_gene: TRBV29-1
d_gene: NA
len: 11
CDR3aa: SGISGTSYEQY

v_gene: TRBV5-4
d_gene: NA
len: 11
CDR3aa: ASSQVGEYEQY

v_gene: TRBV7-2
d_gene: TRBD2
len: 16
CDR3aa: ASSLTLLAGGPIETQY

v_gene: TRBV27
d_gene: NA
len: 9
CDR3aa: ASSGAMEQF

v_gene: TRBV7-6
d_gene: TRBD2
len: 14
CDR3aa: ASSSSLAGDQETQY

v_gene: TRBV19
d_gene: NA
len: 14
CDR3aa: ASSILGSGGTGELF

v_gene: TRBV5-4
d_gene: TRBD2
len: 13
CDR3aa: ASSYGLAGVVEQY

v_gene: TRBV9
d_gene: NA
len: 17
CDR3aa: ASSVTPGDPSAGANVLT

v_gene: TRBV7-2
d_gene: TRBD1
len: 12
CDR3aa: ASSWTGLGNTIY

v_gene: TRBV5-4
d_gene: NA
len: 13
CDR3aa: ASSLEARHTGELF

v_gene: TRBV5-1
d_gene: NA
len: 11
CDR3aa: ASSFRPTYEQY

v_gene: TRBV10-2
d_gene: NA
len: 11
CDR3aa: ASSETGNQPQH

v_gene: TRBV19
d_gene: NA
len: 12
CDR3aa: ASNTGTDSYEQY